These 3 T cell receptor beta chains originate from one sample sequenced in a study of T cells expressing NK-cell markers (dated by TCRdb to 2020 to 2021). Library preparation employed 5' RACE. TCRdb names Illumina HiSeq 2000 as the instrument used. Reprocessed by TCRdb, the reads give a single entry per CDR3 protein sequence, without DNA. This sample's listing comprises fewer than 300,000 distinct CDR3 sequences. In total, the top ten clones hold about 4% of the sample. Material for sequencing was blood T cells: a sorted CD56 or NKG2C T cell subset, CD4+ or CD8+ T cells, or bulk PBMC T cells (not recorded which). These TCRs come from a woman between 18 and 70 years old in good health.

This sequence joins TRBV12-3 or TRBV12-4 and TRBJ1-1; TCRdb outputs TRBD1, but without DNA this stays unchecked. This CDR3 is built from 15 residues. CDR3 loop: CASSSQDTSNTEAFF.

The J gene is TRBJ1-6, the V gene TRBV11-1; the D call from TCRdb, TRBD1, cannot be confirmed without DNA. In germline, CDR1 is SGHAT, CDR2 FQDESV (reference sequence). The CDR3 has 18 residues. Here the CDR3 reads CASTLGQAGPRGNSPLHF.

This chain connects TRBV15 to TRBJ2-5; checking the TCRdb D call of TRBD1 is not possible without DNA. Germline loops: CDR1 LNHNV, CDR2 YYDKDF (reference sequence). CDR3 length: 14 residues. The CDR3 loop is CATSRDRGGETQYF.